This T cell receptor (beta chain) is drawn from a study of T cell repertoires in cytomegalovirus infection. About the research overall: It can be stated that public TCR beta signatures indicated CMV infection as well as a matching HLA type. Study-wide results and caveats: Ex vivo, HLA-C-restricted CMV-specific TCR beta clonotypes prevailed over the rest of the response. Carriers of CMV plus the relevant HLA were identified by cumulative public TCR beta family frequency.

About this clonotype: No antigen is known for it.

TCRdb used MiXCR to reprocess the reads, holding one entry per CDR3 protein. The sample contains almost 550,000 distinct CDR3 sequences, 15% to 20% of which appear only once. Germline assignment: CDR1 LGHDT and CDR2 YNNKEL (reference sequence). V was trimmed by 6 bases and J by 8 bases, leaving 17 bases between them. The CDR3 runs to 15 residues. The chain uses TRBV3-1 and TRBJ1-6; no firm D call. The source is a human donor in good health (CMV status not recorded). Some clones in this sample may be carry-over from other donors' samples. Sample: CD8+ T cells from PBMCs. The CDR3 bases are TGTGCCAGCAGTCTAGAACGGGATTCGGATTCACCCCTCCACTTT. It codes for CASSLERDSDSPLHF. Using reference TRBV3-1 and TRBJ1-6 for the parts outside the CDR3, the full variable domain is DTAVSQTPKYLVTQMGNDKSIKCEQNLGHDTMYWYKQDSKKFLKIMFSYNNKELIINETVPNRFSPKSPDKAHLNLHINSLELGDSAVYFCASSLERDSDSPLHFGNGTRLTVT.